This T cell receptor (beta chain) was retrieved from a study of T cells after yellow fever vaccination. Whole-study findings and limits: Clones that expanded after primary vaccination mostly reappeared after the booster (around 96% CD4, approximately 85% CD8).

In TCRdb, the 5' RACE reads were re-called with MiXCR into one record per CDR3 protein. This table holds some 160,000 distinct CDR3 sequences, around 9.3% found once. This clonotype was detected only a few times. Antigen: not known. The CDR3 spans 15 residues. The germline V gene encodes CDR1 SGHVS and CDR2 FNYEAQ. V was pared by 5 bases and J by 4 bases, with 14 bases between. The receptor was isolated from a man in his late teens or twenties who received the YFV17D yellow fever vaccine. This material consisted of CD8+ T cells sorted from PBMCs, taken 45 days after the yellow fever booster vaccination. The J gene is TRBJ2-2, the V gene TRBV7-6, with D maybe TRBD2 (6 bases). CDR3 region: CASSMSDYVTGELFF. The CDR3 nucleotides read TGTGCCAGCAGCATGTCGGACTATGTCACCGGGGAGCTGTTTTTT.